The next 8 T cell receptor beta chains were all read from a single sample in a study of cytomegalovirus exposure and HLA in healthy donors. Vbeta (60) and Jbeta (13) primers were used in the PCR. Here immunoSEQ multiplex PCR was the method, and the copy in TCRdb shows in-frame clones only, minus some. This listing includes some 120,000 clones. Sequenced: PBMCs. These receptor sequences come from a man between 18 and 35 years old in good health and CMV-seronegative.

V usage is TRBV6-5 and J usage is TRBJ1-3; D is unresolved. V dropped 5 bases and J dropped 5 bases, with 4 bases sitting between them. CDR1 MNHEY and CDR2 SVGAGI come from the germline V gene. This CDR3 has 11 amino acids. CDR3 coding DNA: TGTGCCAGCAGTGGCCGAAACACCATATATTTT. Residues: CASSGRNTIYF.

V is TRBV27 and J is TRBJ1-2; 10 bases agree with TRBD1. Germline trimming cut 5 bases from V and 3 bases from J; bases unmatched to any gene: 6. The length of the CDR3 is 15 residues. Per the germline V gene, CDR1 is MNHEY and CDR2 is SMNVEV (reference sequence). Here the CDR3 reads CASSPPGQGHYGYTF. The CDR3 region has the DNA TGTGCCAGCAGTCCCCCGGGACAGGGGCACTATGGCTACACCTTC.

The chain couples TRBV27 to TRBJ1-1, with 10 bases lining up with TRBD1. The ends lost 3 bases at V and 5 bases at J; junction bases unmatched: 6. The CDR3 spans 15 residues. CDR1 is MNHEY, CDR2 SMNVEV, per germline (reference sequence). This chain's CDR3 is CASSLGQGRGTEAFF. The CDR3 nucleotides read TGTGCCAGCAGTTTGGGACAGGGGCGCGGAACTGAAGCTTTCTTT.

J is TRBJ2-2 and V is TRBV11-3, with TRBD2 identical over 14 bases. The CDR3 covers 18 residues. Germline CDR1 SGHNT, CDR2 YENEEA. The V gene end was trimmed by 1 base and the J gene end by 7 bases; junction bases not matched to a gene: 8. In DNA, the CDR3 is TGTGCCAGCAGCTTAGTGCGACTAGCGGGAGGGCCGGTCGGGGAGCTGTTTTTT. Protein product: CASSLVRLAGGPVGELFF.

CDR3 residues: CASSSGLAGGTSYTDTQYF. In DNA form, the CDR3 reads TGCGCCAGCAGCTCGGGACTAGCGGGGGGGACTTCGTATACAGATACGCAGTATTTT. The chain recombines TRBV5-1 with TRBJ2-3; 16 nucleotides line up with TRBD2. In germline, CDR1 is SGHRS, CDR2 YFSETQ. With V trimmed by 3 bases and J by 3 bases, 10 bases remained unmatched. The CDR3 is 19 residues long.

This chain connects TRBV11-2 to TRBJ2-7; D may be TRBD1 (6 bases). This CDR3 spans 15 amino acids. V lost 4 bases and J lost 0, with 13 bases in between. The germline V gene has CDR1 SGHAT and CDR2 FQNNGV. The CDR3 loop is CASSSGTFSSYEQYF. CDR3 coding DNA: TGTGCCAGCAGCTCCGGGACATTCAGCTCCTACGAGCAGTACTTC.

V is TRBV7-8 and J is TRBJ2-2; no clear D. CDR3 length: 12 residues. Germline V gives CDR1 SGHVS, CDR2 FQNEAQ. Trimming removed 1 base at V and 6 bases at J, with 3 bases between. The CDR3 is CASSLGPGELFF. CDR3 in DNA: TGTGCCAGCAGCTTAGGGCCCGGGGAGCTGTTTTTT.

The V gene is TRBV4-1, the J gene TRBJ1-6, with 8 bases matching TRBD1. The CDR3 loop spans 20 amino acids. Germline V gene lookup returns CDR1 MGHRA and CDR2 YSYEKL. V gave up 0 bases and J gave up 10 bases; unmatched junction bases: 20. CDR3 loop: CASSQDLIRGRGRGPSPLHF. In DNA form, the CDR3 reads TGCGCCAGCAGCCAAGATCTCATCCGCGGCAGGGGGCGCGGCCCCTCACCCCTCCACTTT.